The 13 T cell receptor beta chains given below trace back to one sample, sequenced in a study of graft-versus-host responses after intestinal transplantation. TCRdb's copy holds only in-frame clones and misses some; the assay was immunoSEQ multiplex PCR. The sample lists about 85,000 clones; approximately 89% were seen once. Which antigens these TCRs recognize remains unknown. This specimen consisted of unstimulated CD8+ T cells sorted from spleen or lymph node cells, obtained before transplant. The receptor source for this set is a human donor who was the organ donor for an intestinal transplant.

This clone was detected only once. As DNA, the CDR3 is TGTGCCAGCACCAGTTCCACAGTTTATTCACCCCTCCACTTT. This sequence encodes CASTSSTVYSPLHF. This chain connects TRBV5-5 to TRBJ1-6; no firm D call. Trimming removed 6 bases from V and 8 bases from J, with 15 bases in between. The length of the CDR3 is 14 residues. Per germline, CDR1 SGHKS and CDR2 YYEKEE (reference sequence).

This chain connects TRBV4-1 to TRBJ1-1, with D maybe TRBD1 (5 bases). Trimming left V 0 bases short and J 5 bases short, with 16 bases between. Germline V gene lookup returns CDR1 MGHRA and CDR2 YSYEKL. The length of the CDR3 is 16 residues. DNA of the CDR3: TGCGCCAGCAGCCAAGATTTCCGGGGCATGGTAACTGAAGCTTTCTTT. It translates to CASSQDFRGMVTEAFF.

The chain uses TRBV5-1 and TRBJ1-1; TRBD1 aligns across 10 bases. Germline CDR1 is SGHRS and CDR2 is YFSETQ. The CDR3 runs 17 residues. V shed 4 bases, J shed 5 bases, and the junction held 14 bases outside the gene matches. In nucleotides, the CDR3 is TGCGCCAGCAGCAAACGCTACGTAGGACAGGGGGGGACTGAAGCTTTCTTT. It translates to CASSKRYVGQGGTEAFF.

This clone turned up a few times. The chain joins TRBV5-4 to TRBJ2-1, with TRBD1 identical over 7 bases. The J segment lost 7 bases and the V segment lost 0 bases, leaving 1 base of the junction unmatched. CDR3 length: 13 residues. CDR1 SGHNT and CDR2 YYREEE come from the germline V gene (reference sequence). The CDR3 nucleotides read TGTGCCAGCAGCTTGGTACAGGGGAATGAGCAGTTCTTC. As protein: CASSLVQGNEQFF. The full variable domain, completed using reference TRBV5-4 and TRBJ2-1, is ETGVTQSPTHLIKTRGQQVTLRCSSQSGHNTVSWYQQALGQGPQFIFQYYREEENGRGNFPPRFSGLQFPNYSSELNVNALELDDSALYLCASSLVQGNEQFFGPGTRLTVL.

The CDR3, as DNA: TGTGCCAGCAGTATTTCAGGGGTACAAGAGACCCAGTACTTC. It specifies CASSISGVQETQYF. The genes are TRBV13 and TRBJ2-5; possibly TRBD1 for D (6 bases). CDR1 is PRHDT and CDR2 is FYEKMQ in the germline V gene (reference sequence). The CDR3 spans 14 residues. The ends were cut back, 6 bases at V and 2 bases at J, with 13 bases in the middle.

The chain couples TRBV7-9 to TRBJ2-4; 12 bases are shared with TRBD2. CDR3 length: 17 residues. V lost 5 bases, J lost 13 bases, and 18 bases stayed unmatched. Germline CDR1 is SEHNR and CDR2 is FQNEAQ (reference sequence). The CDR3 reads CASSPHRLAGAFGVQYF. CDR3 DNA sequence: TGTGCCAGCAGCCCTCACCGACTAGCGGGGGCCTTCGGGGTACAGTACTTC.

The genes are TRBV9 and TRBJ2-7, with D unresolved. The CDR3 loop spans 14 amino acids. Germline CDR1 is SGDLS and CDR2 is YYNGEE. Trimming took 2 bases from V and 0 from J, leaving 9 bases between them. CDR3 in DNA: TGTGCCAGCAGCGTGGGGTCGAGCTCCTACGAGCAGTACTTC. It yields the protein CASSVGSSSYEQYF.

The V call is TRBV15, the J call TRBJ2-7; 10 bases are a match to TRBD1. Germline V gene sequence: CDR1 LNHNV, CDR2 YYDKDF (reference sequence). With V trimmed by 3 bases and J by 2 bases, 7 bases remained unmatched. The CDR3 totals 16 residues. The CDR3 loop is CATSRAGTGVPYEQYF. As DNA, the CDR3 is TGTGCCACCAGCAGGGCCGGGACAGGGGTCCCCTACGAGCAGTACTTC.

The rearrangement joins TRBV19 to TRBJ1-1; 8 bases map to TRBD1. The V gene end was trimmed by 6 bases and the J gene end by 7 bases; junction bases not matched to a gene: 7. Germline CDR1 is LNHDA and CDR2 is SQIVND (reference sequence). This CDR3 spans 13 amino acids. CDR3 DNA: TGTGCCAGTAGCCTTAGGACAGGGAATGAAGCTTTCTTT. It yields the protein CASSLRTGNEAFF.

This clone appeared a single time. This chain's CDR3 is CASRRQEVADTQYF. Written as DNA, the CDR3 is TGTGCAAGTCGGAGACAGGAGGTCGCAGATACGCAGTATTTT. This sequence joins TRBV12-2 and TRBJ2-3; TRBD1 reflects the table's D call only, with no check against the DNA. TRBV12-2 represents a pseudogene. CDR3 length equals 14 residues.

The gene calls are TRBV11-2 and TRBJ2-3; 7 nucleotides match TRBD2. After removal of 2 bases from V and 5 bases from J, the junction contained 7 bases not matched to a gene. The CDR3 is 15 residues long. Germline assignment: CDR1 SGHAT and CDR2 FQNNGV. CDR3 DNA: TGTGCCAGCAGCTTAACTCGGGGGGTGAGAGATACGCAGTATTTT. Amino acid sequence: CASSLTRGVRDTQYF.

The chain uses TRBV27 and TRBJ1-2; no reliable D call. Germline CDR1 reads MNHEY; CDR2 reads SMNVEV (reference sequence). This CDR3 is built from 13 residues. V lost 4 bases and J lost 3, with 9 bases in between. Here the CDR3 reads CASSSRLDYGYTF. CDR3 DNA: TGTGCCAGCAGTTCCAGGCTTGACTATGGCTACACCTTC.

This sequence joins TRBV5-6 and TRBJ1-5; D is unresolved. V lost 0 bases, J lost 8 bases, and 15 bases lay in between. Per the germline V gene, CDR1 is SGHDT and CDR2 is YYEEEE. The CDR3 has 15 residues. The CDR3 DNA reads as TGTGCCAGCAGCTTGGGAAGTAGCTACGTAAAGCCCCAGCATTTT. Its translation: CASSLGSSYVKPQHF.